The 25 T cell receptor beta chains in this list originate from one sample, sequenced in a study of blood T cell repertoires in COVID-19. Libraries were prepared by immunoSEQ multiplex PCR; TCRdb keeps only in-frame clonotypes and omits some of them. The sample holds around 140,000 clones, around 90% seen once. Sequencing used PBMCs or T cells enriched from blood (not recorded which). These receptors were collected from a woman in her 40s who had been exposed to COVID-19.

J is TRBJ2-7 and V is TRBV19; D is uncertain. The CDR3 extends over 14 amino acids. Germline loops: CDR1 LNHDA, CDR2 SQIVND (reference sequence). With 10 bases removed from V and 4 bases from J, the gap between germline ends came to 20 bases. DNA of the CDR3: TGTGCCACCTCTCTGCGCGATGAGTGGTACGAGCAGTACTTC. Translating gives CATSLRDEWYEQYF.

This clone has only one observation. This chain links TRBV6-2 or TRBV6-3 with TRBJ2-7; D ambiguous. Germline V lookup: CDR1 MNHEY, CDR2 SVGEGT. The V end was cut by 5 bases, the J end by 2 bases, with 10 bases between. There are 13 residues in the CDR3. The CDR3 reads CASSTAWPYEQYF. The CDR3 nucleotides are TGTGCCAGCAGTACCGCTTGGCCCTACGAGCAGTACTTC.

This chain links TRBV7-8 with TRBJ2-7; a possible D gene is TRBD1 (6 bases). Germline V CDR1 and CDR2: SGHVS, FQNEAQ. Trimming removed 1 base at V and 5 bases at J, with 18 bases between. This CDR3 contains 16 residues. The CDR3 DNA reads TGTGCCAGCAGCTTAGATTGGCAGGGGATCAGAGACGAGCAGTACTTC. Its translation: CASSLDWQGIRDEQYF. Full variable domain (rest looked up from reference TRBV7-8 and TRBJ2-7): GAGVSQSPRYKVAKRGQDVALRCDPISGHVSLFWYQQALGQGPEFLTYFQNEAQLDKSGLPSDRFFAERPEGSVSTLKIQRTQQEDSAVYLCASSLDWQGIRDEQYFGPGTRLTVT.

The V and J genes are TRBV4-1 and TRBJ1-5; D perhaps matches TRBD1 (6 bases). CDR1 is MGHRA and CDR2 is YSYEKL in the germline V gene. This CDR3 has 18 residues. V lost 0 bases, J lost 3 bases, and 18 bases lay in between. The CDR3 bases are TGCGCCAGCAGCCAAGATCCAAGAGGGGGACATTACAATCAGCCCCAGCATTTT. Encoded protein: CASSQDPRGGHYNQPQHF.

Details on this clone: The germline gene is not matched at one end of the junction; a read error may be the cause. The chain uses TRBV28 and TRBJ2-7; perhaps TRBD1 as D (6 bases). The CDR3 runs to 15 residues. The germline gives CDR1 MDHEN, CDR2 SYDVKM. CDR3 nucleotide sequence: TGTGCCAGCAGATTATCTACAGGGATGGATTACGAGCAGTACTTC. Translating gives CASRLSTGMDYEQYF. Full variable domain (rest looked up from reference TRBV28 and TRBJ2-7): DVKVTQSSRYLVKRTGEKVFLECVQDMDHENMFWYRQDPGLGLRLIYFSYDVKMKEKGDIPEGYSVSREKKERFSLILESASTNQTSMYLCASRLSTGMDYEQYFGPGTRLTVT.

This chain connects TRBV5-1 to TRBJ2-3; the D gene is possibly TRBD2 (6 bases). In germline, CDR1 is SGHRS, CDR2 YFSETQ. Trimming cost V 0 bases and J 2 bases, with 10 bases left between them. The CDR3 totals 15 residues. The DNA of the CDR3 is TGCGCCAGCAGCTTGGGTGCGGGGACCACAGATACGCAGTATTTT. Amino acid sequence: CASSLGAGTTDTQYF.

The chain combines TRBV27 with TRBJ2-7; 10 nucleotides match TRBD2. V was pared by 5 bases and J by 4 bases, with 8 bases of the junction left unmatched. The CDR3 is 15 amino acids. From germline, CDR1 is MNHEY and CDR2 SMNVEV (reference sequence). The CDR3 spells CASSPRGAGGYEQYF. The CDR3, as DNA: TGTGCCAGCAGTCCCCGGGGAGCGGGGGGGTACGAGCAGTACTTC.

The chain recombines TRBV7-9 with TRBJ1-2; D is uncertain. The germline V gene encodes CDR1 SEHNR and CDR2 FQNEAQ (reference sequence). V lost 1 base, J lost 3 bases, and 12 bases lay in between. The CDR3 has 15 residues. The CDR3, as DNA: TGTGCCAGCAGCTTAGTTTCGGGAAGGGACTATGGCTACACCTTC. As protein: CASSLVSGRDYGYTF.

The rearrangement uses TRBV5-6 and TRBJ1-2; D is unclear. The CDR3 extends over 16 amino acids. The V end was cut by 0 bases, the J end by 4 bases, with 16 bases between. The germline V gene encodes CDR1 SGHDT and CDR2 YYEEEE. The CDR3 region is CASSLVYSEDSYGYTF. The DNA of the CDR3 is TGTGCCAGCAGCTTGGTTTATTCAGAGGATAGCTATGGCTACACCTTC.

The chain joins TRBV18 to TRBJ1-1, with a weak D call TRBD1 (5 bases). Germline lookup yields CDR1 KGHSH and CDR2 LQKENI. Trimming took off 6 bases at V and 5 bases at J, with 16 bases between the two ends. CDR3 length: 14 amino acids. The CDR3 DNA is TGTGCCAGCTCCCCTGCCGACGGGGGAACTGAAGCTTTCTTT. As protein: CASSPADGGTEAFF. Full variable domain (missing parts from reference TRBV18 and TRBJ1-1): NAGVMQNPRHLVRRRGQEARLRCSPMKGHSHVYWYRQLPEEGLKFMVYLQKENIIDESGMPKERFSAEFPKEGPSILRIQQVVRGDSAAYFCASSPADGGTEAFFGQGTRLTVV.

The rearrangement links TRBV11-2 to TRBJ2-7, with D unclear. Trimming cost V 2 bases and J 1 base, with 21 bases left between them. The CDR3 covers 18 residues. Germline V CDR1 and CDR2: SGHAT, FQNNGV. CDR3 sequence: CASSLISRQTRRSYEQYF. As DNA, the CDR3 is TGTGCCAGCAGCTTAATATCGCGGCAGACCCGGCGGTCCTACGAGCAGTACTTC.

The chain combines TRBV9 with TRBJ2-2, with TRBD1 identical over 7 bases. Germline-derived CDR1 and CDR2 are SGDLS and YYNGEE. J lost 1 base, V lost 2 bases, and 5 bases had no gene match. The CDR3 sequence is 16 residues long. The CDR3 is CASSVTGTVNTGELFF. The CDR3 DNA follows: TGTGCCAGCAGCGTTACCGGGACAGTGAACACCGGGGAGCTGTTTTTT. Looking up the rest from reference TRBV9 and TRBJ2-2 gives the full variable domain: DSGVTQTPKHLITATGQRVTLRCSPRSGDLSVYWYQQSLDQGLQFLIQYYNGEERAKGNILERFSAQQFPDLHSELNLSSLELGDSALYFCASSVTGTVNTGELFFGEGSRLTVL.

The gene calls are TRBV11-2 and TRBJ1-2, with no clear D. The germline CDR1 and CDR2 sequences are SGHAT and FQNNGV. Between the trimmed V and J ends, which lost 2 bases and 8 bases, there was a span of 9 bases. This CDR3 is 12 amino acids long. For the CDR3, the DNA is TGTGCCAGCAGCTTAAGGAGATACGGCTACACCTTC. Protein: CASSLRRYGYTF.

V usage is TRBV29-1 and J usage is TRBJ1-1; D not resolved. V lost 5 bases, J lost 5 bases, and 12 bases lay in between. The CDR3 contains 12 residues. Germline CDR1 and CDR2: SQVTM and ANQGSEA. The CDR3 nucleotides are TGCAGCGTTCGGACTGTTAATACTGAAGCTTTCTTT. It is translated as CSVRTVNTEAFF.

This clone appeared a few times. The chain couples TRBV4-1 to TRBJ1-5; no reliable D call. The CDR3 sequence is 13 residues long. Between the trimmed V and J ends, which lost 3 bases and 6 bases, there was a span of 9 bases. Germline V gene data show CDR1 as MGHRA and CDR2 as YSYEKL. The CDR3 region is CASSQGAVQPQHF. CDR3 nucleotide sequence: TGCGCCAGCAGCCAGGGTGCGGTTCAGCCCCAGCATTTT.

The chain combines TRBV3-1 (or the pseudogene TRBV3-2) with TRBJ1-1; the D is unclear. Per the germline V gene, CDR1 is LGHDT and CDR2 is YNNKEL (reference sequence). The CDR3 runs to 14 residues. V was pared by 2 bases and J by 4 bases, with 11 bases between. CDR3 amino acids: CASSQYLESTEAFF. Here the CDR3 DNA reads TGTGCCAGCAGCCAATACCTGGAGAGCACTGAAGCTTTCTTT.

This chain joins TRBV28 and TRBJ2-7, with a tentative D call TRBD2 (6 bases). Trimming removed 6 bases at V and 2 bases at J, with 26 bases between. Germline CDR1 and CDR2: MDHEN and SYDVKM. The CDR3 runs 18 residues. The CDR3 spells CASRPSPAAGGTTYEQYF. CDR3 DNA: TGTGCCAGCAGGCCCTCACCCGCTGCTGGCGGGACCACCTACGAGCAGTACTTC.

This chain uses TRBV7-8 with TRBJ1-4; 10 positions match TRBD1. The CDR3 spans 15 residues. Germline V gene lookup returns CDR1 SGHVS and CDR2 FQNEAQ. V was clipped by 5 bases and J by 5 bases; unmatched bases: 5. Here the CDR3 reads CASSSLDRGNEKLFF. The CDR3 DNA follows: TGTGCCAGCAGCAGCCTGGACAGGGGGAATGAAAAACTGTTTTTT.

In nucleotides, the CDR3 is TGTGCCAGCAGCTTAGACGGTGCCTCTGGAAACACCATATATTTT. Translation: CASSLDGASGNTIYF. The V gene is TRBV11-2, the J gene TRBJ1-3; D remains ambiguous. The CDR3 is 15 residues long. Germline V gene sequence: CDR1 SGHAT, CDR2 FQNNGV. V was cut by 0 bases and J by 0 bases, with 6 bases left in between.

The rearrangement links TRBV28 to TRBJ2-1; TRBD2 matches at 8 bases. Trimming at V came to 3 bases and at J to 4 bases, leaving 8 bases not matched to a gene. Germline V gives CDR1 MDHEN, CDR2 SYDVKM. This CDR3 is 16 amino acids long. The CDR3 coding sequence is TGTGCCAGCAGTTTGGTCACCGGGACTAGGTACAATGAGCAGTTCTTC. Protein: CASSLVTGTRYNEQFF.

The chain recombines TRBV10-1 with TRBJ2-7; no firm D call. Trimming removed 1 base from V and 5 bases from J, with 12 bases in between. CDR1 and CDR2 (germline): WNHNN, SYGVQD (reference sequence). The CDR3 is 14 amino acids. This CDR3 reads CASSEFRQTNEQYF. As DNA, the CDR3 is TGCGCCAGCAGTGAGTTTCGCCAAACAAACGAGCAGTACTTC.

The chain uses TRBV10-3 and TRBJ1-3, with a tentative D call TRBD1 (6 bases). Germline CDR1 and CDR2: ENHRY and SYGVKD. Trimming shortened V by 5 bases and J by 1 base, and 12 bases separated the two germline ends. The CDR3 loop spans 15 amino acids. CDR3 residues: CAISSGVPSGNTIYF. Written as DNA, the CDR3 is TGTGCCATCAGTTCAGGGGTACCGTCTGGAAACACCATATATTTT.

The chain couples TRBV28 to TRBJ1-5; possible D gene TRBD1, 5 bases. There are 12 residues in the CDR3. V lost 8 bases to trimming and J lost 7 bases, with 12 bases between them. From germline, CDR1 is MDHEN and CDR2 SYDVKM. In nucleotides, the CDR3 is TGTGCCAGCGACAGATGGGGACAGCCCCAGCATTTT. This encodes CASDRWGQPQHF.

This clone occurred once. This sequence joins TRBV3-1 (or the pseudogene TRBV3-2) and TRBJ1-1, with D hard to call. CDR3 length: 11 amino acids. V lost 4 bases and J lost 11, with 11 bases in between. The V gene's germline CDR1 is LGHDT and CDR2 YNNKEL (reference sequence). The CDR3 loop reads CASSRQNRAFF. The CDR3 coding sequence is TGTGCCAGCAGCCGACAAAATAGGGCTTTCTTT.

The V and J genes are TRBV4-3 and TRBJ2-1, with 9 bases matching TRBD2. V was clipped by 1 base and J by 4 bases; unmatched bases: 5. The germline gives CDR1 LGHNA, CDR2 YSLEER. This CDR3 is 16 amino acids long. CDR3 bases: TGCGCCAGCAGCCAAGGGTTTGCGGGAGGGTACAATGAGCAGTTCTTC. Translating gives CASSQGFAGGYNEQFF.